The rows below give T cell receptor beta chains drawn from one sample of a study of T cell responses to AZD1222 COVID-19 vaccine. Sequenced by immunoSEQ multiplex PCR; TCRdb stores in-frame clones only, minus some. Of 100,000 or so clones listed, 92% are singletons. The sequencing used peripheral blood, collected on day 0 of AZD1222 vaccination. These receptors came from an adult in good health. Each CDR3 is given with its conserved first and last residue. Each record gives: CDR3 protein, CDR3 DNA, V gene, CDR3 length, J gene, D gene, clone size. A D gene is named only where the DNA matches it firmly. Clone size is given for some rows only: seen once, a few or many times, or a class if the clone is expanded.

CASARDLNTEAFF	TGTGCCAGCGCCCGCGACCTTAACACTGAAGCTTTCTTT	TRBV28	13	TRBJ1-1	-	-
CASSYSESSGELFF	TGTGCCAGCAGTTACTCTGAATCGTCCGGGGAGCTGTTTTTT	TRBV6-2/TRBV6-3	14	TRBJ2-2	-	-
CASSPTQGTGANVLTF	TGTGCCAGCAGCCCCACTCAGGGAACTGGGGCCAACGTCCTGACTTTC	TRBV11-2	16	TRBJ2-6	-	-
CASSLGPGEAQYF	TGTGCCAGCAGCTTAGGCCCCGGGGAGGCCCAGTACTTC	TRBV13	13	TRBJ2-5	-	-
CASSEEPGGVTEQFF	TGTGCCAGCAGTGAAGAGCCGGGAGGAGTGACTGAGCAGTTCTTC	TRBV6-1	15	TRBJ2-1	TRBD2	-
CASSVRVFSGFNYEQYF	TGTGCCAGCAGCGTCCGGGTTTTTAGCGGGTTCAACTACGAGCAGTACTTC	TRBV11-2	17	TRBJ2-7	TRBD2	-
CASSLAGNQPQHF	TGTGCCAGCAGTTTGGCCGGCAATCAGCCCCAGCATTTT	TRBV12-3/TRBV12-4	13	TRBJ1-5	-	once
CAWDRSGGYEQYF	TGTGCCTGGGACCGAAGCGGGGGCTACGAGCAGTACTTC	TRBV30	13	TRBJ2-7	TRBD2	-
CASSVDSGWMGRDTQYF	TGTGCCAGCAGCGTGGATAGCGGGTGGATGGGTCGGGATACGCAGTATTTT	TRBV9	17	TRBJ2-3	TRBD2	-
CASSQGSGAQQPQHF	TGTGCCAGCAGCCAAGGATCCGGGGCGCAACAGCCCCAGCATTTT	TRBV14	15	TRBJ1-5	-	-
CASSGWTGDHEQYF	TGTGCCAGCAGCGGATGGACAGGGGACCACGAGCAGTACTTC	TRBV7-9	14	TRBJ2-7	TRBD1	-
CASSDRGLGQYF	TGTGCCAGCAGTGACAGGGGCTTGGGGCAGTATTTT	TRBV6-1	12	TRBJ2-3	-	-
CASSFFVRNNYGYTF	TGTGCCAGCAGCTTCTTTGTCAGGAATAACTATGGCTACACCTTC	TRBV7-2	15	TRBJ1-2	-	-
CATSDPGQGDTGELFF	TGTGCCACCAGTGACCCGGGACAGGGCGACACCGGGGAGCTGTTTTTT	TRBV24-1	16	TRBJ2-2	TRBD1	-
CASSPRGSSTDTQYF	TGTGCCAGCAGCCCGAGGGGGAGTAGCACAGATACGCAGTATTTT	TRBV11-2	15	TRBJ2-3	-	-
CASSPTGVATNEKLFF	TGTGCCAGCTCACCGACAGGGGTTGCAACTAATGAAAAACTGTTTTTT	TRBV18	16	TRBJ1-4	TRBD1	-
CASSQDPGYGYTF	TGCGCCAGCAGCCAAGACCCCGGCTATGGCTACACCTTC	TRBV4-3	13	TRBJ1-2	-	-
CATTRGAKPNYEQYF	TGTGCCACCACGAGGGGAGCCAAGCCCAACTACGAGCAGTACTTC	TRBV6-5	15	TRBJ2-7	-	-
CAWSVGKYGYTF	TGTGCCTGGAGTGTTGGCAAGTATGGCTACACCTTC	TRBV30	12	TRBJ1-2	-	once
CASSPRGGVSTDTQYF	TGTGCCAGCAGTCCAAGGGGGGGCGTTAGCACAGATACGCAGTATTTT	TRBV7-3	16	TRBJ2-3	-	-
CASSMKRGYGYTF	TGTGCCAGTAGTATGAAGAGAGGGTACGGCTACACCTTC	TRBV19	13	TRBJ1-2	-	-
CASSLGSYEQYF	TGTGCCAGCAGCTTAGGCAGCTACGAGCAGTACTTC	TRBV11-3	12	TRBJ2-7	-	-
CASSRDSNQPQHF	TGTGCCAGTAGTAGGGATAGCAATCAGCCCCAGCATTTT	TRBV19	13	TRBJ1-5	-	-
CASSEEEENEKLFF	TGCGCCAGCAGTGAGGAGGAGGAGAATGAAAAACTGTTTTTT	TRBV10-1	14	TRBJ1-4	-	-
CASSFKREGNTQYF	TGTGCCAGCAGCTTCAAGCGGGAGGGGAATACGCAGTATTTT	TRBV7-2	14	TRBJ2-3	TRBD2	-
CASSLRDLYYEQYF	TGTGCCAGCAGCCTCCGGGACTTATACTACGAGCAGTACTTC	TRBV14	14	TRBJ2-7	-	-
CASSSVASGQSYNEQFF	TGCGCCAGCAGCTCCGTTGCATCCGGGCAGTCCTACAATGAGCAGTTCTTC	TRBV5-1	17	TRBJ2-1	-	-
CASSKTDGGSGNTIYF	TGTGCCAGCAGTAAGACTGACGGCGGGAGTGGAAACACCATATATTTT	TRBV2	16	TRBJ1-3	-	-
CASSQEGGFPDVNEQYF	TGTGCCAGCAGCCAAGAAGGGGGATTTCCTGATGTGAACGAGCAGTACTTC	TRBV14	17	TRBJ2-7	-	once
CSGGGGGTEAFF	TGCAGCGGGGGCGGCGGTGGGACTGAAGCTTTCTTT	TRBV29-1	12	TRBJ1-1	-	-
CASSGTTDTQYF	TGTGCCAGCTCTGGAACCACAGATACGCAGTATTTT	TRBV6-6	12	TRBJ2-3	-	-
CASRGTVNTEAFF	TGCGCCAGCAGGGGGACAGTGAACACTGAAGCTTTCTTT	TRBV5-1	13	TRBJ1-1	TRBD1	-
CASGTYSGNTIYF	TGTGCCAGCGGGACCTACTCTGGAAACACCATATATTTT	TRBV28	13	TRBJ1-3	-	once
CTSRPERGAATQYF	TGCACCAGCAGACCTGAGCGGGGGGCCGCGACGCAGTATTTT	TRBV1	14	TRBJ2-3	-	-
CASSDRDRAKNEQYF	TGTGCCAGCAGCGACCGGGACAGGGCAAAGAACGAGCAGTACTTC	TRBV11-1	15	TRBJ2-7	TRBD1	-
CASSFAGATNNEQFF	TGTGCCAGCAGCTTCGCCGGGGCCACCAACAATGAGCAGTTCTTC	TRBV7-9	15	TRBJ2-1	-	-
CASSFGTGSNYGYTF	TGCGCCAGCAGCTTCGGGACAGGATCTAACTATGGCTACACCTTC	TRBV5-1	15	TRBJ1-2	TRBD1	-
CASLNFRARGTEAFF	TGTGCCAGTCTCAATTTTAGGGCCCGAGGGACTGAAGCTTTCTTT	TRBV28	15	TRBJ1-1	-	-
CASSPTTGPNQPQHF	TGTGCCAGCAGCCCAACGACAGGGCCCAATCAGCCCCAGCATTTT	TRBV9	15	TRBJ1-5	TRBD1	-
CATSDPGTPGRAFF	TGTGCCACCAGTGACCCCGGGACACCCGGGAGAGCTTTCTTT	TRBV24-1	14	TRBJ1-1	-	-
CASSLNPVLVGELFF	TGTGCCAGCAGCTTAAACCCAGTCCTCGTCGGGGAGCTGTTTTTT	TRBV7-2	15	TRBJ2-2	-	-
CASSQSVPAAAEQFF	TGTGCCAGCAGCCAATCGGTCCCAGCGGCGGCTGAGCAGTTCTTC	TRBV3-1/TRBV3-2	15	TRBJ2-1	-	-
CASSPGQVRNWQYF	TGTGCCAGCAGCCCGGGTCAGGTCAGAAACTGGCAGTACTTC	TRBV11-2	14	TRBJ2-7	-	-
CASSSQLAGDNEQFF	TGCGCCAGCAGCTCGCAACTAGCGGGGGACAATGAGCAGTTCTTC	TRBV5-1	15	TRBJ2-1	TRBD2	-
CASSYSWELSGNTIYF	TGTGCCAGCAGTTACTCGTGGGAACTCTCTGGAAACACCATATATTTT	TRBV6-5	16	TRBJ1-3	-	-
CASSTRQGSPTNEKLFF	TGTGCCAGCAGCACTCGACAGGGCTCTCCAACTAATGAAAAACTGTTTTTT	TRBV7-9	17	TRBJ1-4	TRBD1	once
CSVARTGGNEQFF	TGCAGCGTCGCAAGGACAGGGGGAAATGAGCAGTTCTTC	TRBV29-1	13	TRBJ2-1	TRBD1	-